The table lists the clone carrying this T cell receptor (beta chain) with a count of one. Terminally differentiated effector memory CD45RA+ cells were excluded by CCR7 positive selection of CD45RO-negative cells. Everyone who donated was a Caucasian adult who lived in Nashville, Tennessee. The data stem from a study of shared clonotypes between healthy human individuals. V was cut by 6 bases and J by 7 bases, with 12 bases left in between. The germline V gene has CDR1 MNHEY and CDR2 SMNVEV (reference sequence). The CDR3 loop spans 13 amino acids. TCRdb's copy holds only in-frame clones and misses some; the assay was immunoSEQ multiplex PCR. The table has fewer than 800,000 clones, roughly 94% seen once; the top ten hold more than 20%.

The sequenced sample was naive CD8+ T cells sorted from blood. V usage is TRBV27 and J usage is TRBJ1-4; tentative D call: TRBD1 (5 bases). The receptor comes from a man aged 30 to 39 in good health. The CDR3 spells CASSDDRREKLFF. As DNA, the CDR3 is TGTGCCAGCAGCGACGACAGACGTGAAAAACTGTTTTTT.